These 26 T cell receptor beta chains originate from one sample sequenced in a study of T cells in Graves' hyperthyroidism and ophthalmopathy. Amplified TCR beta CDR3 regions came from RNA transcripts. The TCR CDR3 was amplified in a first-round RT-PCR using the HTBI primer set. TCRdb fed the multiplex PCR reads into MiXCR, producing one record per CDR3 protein. The profile shows approximately 560,000 distinct CDR3 sequences, 15% to 19% of them singletons. Sample: blood. Every receptor here comes from a woman aged 25-40 years with Graves' hyperthyroidism.

In its sample, this clonotype was seen a few times. The chain has TRBV5-1 and TRBJ1-3, with a tentative D call TRBD1 (6 bases). Deletions cut 0 bases from V and 2 bases from J, with 12 bases between. The germline V gene encodes CDR1 SGHRS and CDR2 YFSETQ. The CDR3 has 16 residues. The CDR3 nucleotides read TGCGCCAGCAGCTTGGCCACGTCAGGGGCTGGAAACACCATATATTTT. Its protein is CASSLATSGAGNTIYF.

Many counts were recorded for this clonotype. In DNA form, the CDR3 reads TGCAGTGCAACTCTCGCCGGGACTTCTTACAATGAGCAGTTCTTC. Amino acids: CSATLAGTSYNEQFF. The rearrangement uses TRBV20-1 and TRBJ2-1; D might be TRBD2 (6 bases). V was pared by 6 bases and J by 4 bases, with 19 bases between. The CDR3 consists of 15 residues. Germline V lookup: CDR1 DFQATT, CDR2 SNEGSKA (reference sequence).

This clonotype was seen a few times. J is TRBJ1-1 and V is TRBV10-3; D is unresolved. CDR3 length: 13 residues. V was cut by 3 bases and J by 4 bases, with 9 bases left in between. The germline gives CDR1 ENHRY, CDR2 SYGVKD. CDR3 amino acids: CAISDTGITEAFF. Here the CDR3 DNA reads TGTGCCATCAGTGATACCGGGATCACTGAAGCTTTCTTT.

This clonotype was seen repeatedly, ten times or more. The genes are TRBV18 and TRBJ2-7, with 7 positions matching TRBD1. V lost 3 bases and J lost 4; bases outside the gene matches: 3. Looked up from germline, CDR1 is KGHSH and CDR2 is LQKENI. The CDR3 consists of 13 residues. The CDR3 sequence: CASSPDRLYEQYF. CDR3 DNA sequence: TGTGCCAGCTCACCGGACAGGCTATACGAGCAGTACTTC.

The chain has TRBV19 and TRBJ2-1; no reliable D call. This CDR3 has 12 amino acids. Trimming shortened V by 3 bases and J by 4 bases, and 4 bases separated the two germline ends. Germline lookup yields CDR1 LNHDA and CDR2 SQIVND (reference sequence). The CDR3 DNA is TGTGCCAGTAGTATCAAATACAATGAGCAGTTCTTC. Amino acids: CASSIKYNEQFF. Together with reference TRBV19 and TRBJ2-1, the CDR3 gives the full variable domain: DGGITQSPKYLFRKEGQNVTLSCEQNLNHDAMYWYRQDPGQGLRLIYYSQIVNDFQKGDIAEGYSVSREKKESFPLTVTSAQKNPTAFYLCASSIKYNEQFFGPGTRLTVL.

This clonotype appeared many times. The J gene is TRBJ1-2, the V gene TRBV12-3 or TRBV12-4; 7 bases are a match to TRBD1. The CDR3 loop spans 15 amino acids. J gave up 4 bases and V 5 bases, and 10 bases lay outside the gene matches. This CDR3 is CASSPIDRVAYGYTF. The CDR3 DNA reads as TGTGCCAGCAGTCCCATAGACAGGGTCGCCTATGGCTACACCTTC.

The chain links TRBV5-5 to TRBJ2-7, with D possibly TRBD1 on 5 matching bases. CDR1 and CDR2 from the germline V gene are SGHKS and YYEKEE (reference sequence). The CDR3 consists of 16 residues. Trimming cost V 1 base and J 3 bases, with 17 bases left between them. The CDR3 bases are TGTGCCAGCAGCTTGTTGACAGACAGTAACTTCTACGAGCAGTACTTC. Its protein product is CASSLLTDSNFYEQYF.

This clonotype occurred a few times. This chain links TRBV6-2 or TRBV6-3 with TRBJ2-1; 8 nucleotides line up with TRBD2. The CDR3 is 17 amino acids. The germline V gene has CDR1 MNHEY and CDR2 SVGEGT. Germline trimming cut 0 bases from V and 8 bases from J; bases unmatched to any gene: 12. The CDR3 loop is CASSYSISRLAGHEQFF. CDR3 coding DNA: TGTGCCAGCAGTTACTCGATTTCCCGGCTAGCGGGCCATGAGCAGTTCTTC.

This clonotype was seen a handful of times. V usage is TRBV20-1 and J usage is TRBJ2-1; D tentatively fits TRBD1 or TRBD2 (5 bases each). V lost 2 bases to trimming and J lost 0 bases, with 20 bases between them. Germline V gene data show CDR1 as DFQATT and CDR2 as SNEGSKA (reference sequence). The CDR3 has 18 residues. The CDR3 is CSARPNRDPISSYNEQFF. In nucleotides, the CDR3 is TGCAGTGCTAGACCTAATAGGGACCCTATAAGCTCCTACAATGAGCAGTTCTTC.

The V and J genes are TRBV10-3 and TRBJ2-2; 7 nucleotides agree with TRBD2. V lost 7 bases, J lost 3 bases, and 11 bases stayed unmatched. The CDR3 has 16 residues. CDR1 and CDR2 from the germline V gene are ENHRY and SYGVKD. This CDR3 reads CAITHGGGPDTGELFF. The CDR3 DNA reads TGTGCCATCACCCATGGGGGAGGGCCGGACACCGGGGAGCTGTTTTTT.

The table lists this clonotype with a few counts. V gene TRBV7-3 combines with J gene TRBJ2-1, with D tentatively TRBD2 (5 bases). V was clipped by 1 base and J by 2 bases, with 15 bases between them. From germline, CDR1 is SGHTA and CDR2 FQGTGA. This CDR3 has 17 amino acids. The CDR3 nucleotides are TGTGCCAGCAGCTTAATAGGAGGTTCAATCACCTACAATGAGCAGTTCTTC. It specifies CASSLIGGSITYNEQFF.

This clonotype was counted only a few times. The J gene is TRBJ2-7, the V gene TRBV4-2; D possibly corresponds to TRBD1 (5 bases). V dropped 5 bases and J dropped 4 bases, with 18 bases sitting between them. The germline V gene has CDR1 LGHNA and CDR2 YNFKEQ. The CDR3 covers 15 residues. CDR3 protein: CASSRSDQGTYEQYF. CDR3 DNA: TGTGCCAGCAGCAGGAGCGACCAGGGTACTTACGAGCAGTACTTC.

The chain joins TRBV20-1 to TRBJ2-7; D is unclear. Looked up from germline, CDR1 is DFQATT and CDR2 is SNEGSKA (reference sequence). The CDR3 runs to 8 residues. For the CDR3, the DNA is TGCAAGTCCTACGAGCAGTACTTC. This translates into CKSYEQYF.

The chain recombines TRBV29-1 with TRBJ2-7; possibly TRBD2 for D (6 bases). Per the germline V gene, CDR1 is SQVTM and CDR2 is ANQGSEA. CDR3 size: 13 residues. V was cut by 6 bases and J by 3 bases, with 15 bases left in between. The chain's CDR3 is CSVRRAEGYEQYF. In nucleotides, the CDR3 is TGCAGCGTACGGAGGGCCGAGGGCTACGAGCAGTACTTC.

The chain links TRBV10-2 to TRBJ2-2; D ambiguous. Germline V CDR1 and CDR2: WSHSY, SAAADI. Trimming pared 3 bases from V and 6 bases from J, leaving 8 bases between. CDR3 size: 13 residues. This chain's CDR3 is CASSDSNSGELFF. The CDR3 DNA reads as TGCGCCAGCAGTGATAGCAATTCCGGGGAGCTGTTTTTT.

J is TRBJ2-7 and V is TRBV27; 8 bases map to TRBD2. The CDR3 is made up of 15 amino acids. Germline trimming cut 6 bases from V and 6 bases from J; bases unmatched to any gene: 13. Looked up from germline, CDR1 is MNHEY and CDR2 is SMNVEV (reference sequence). The CDR3 DNA is TGTGCCAGCAGCCCTTTTAGCGGGATGGTGGGCGAGCAGTACTTC. Its translation is CASSPFSGMVGEQYF.

This clonotype was recorded at least ten times. The chain uses TRBV18 and TRBJ1-1; no clear D. The CDR3 sequence is 13 residues long. Germline CDR1 reads KGHSH; CDR2 reads LQKENI. The V end was cut by 7 bases, the J end by 1 base, with 10 bases between. Written as DNA, the CDR3 is TGTGCCAGCTTGCAAAGTCGGAACACTGAAGCTTTCTTT. This gives the protein CASLQSRNTEAFF.

This clonotype occurred many times. V is TRBV28 and J is TRBJ2-7; D is undetermined. The V gene lost 3 bases and the J gene lost 0 bases, with 9 bases spanning the gap. The CDR3 contains 14 residues. The germline gives CDR1 MDHEN, CDR2 SYDVKM. In nucleotides, the CDR3 is TGTGCCAGCAGTTTGCCCAGGAGCTCCTACGAGCAGTACTTC. Residues: CASSLPRSSYEQYF.

This clonotype has at least ten counts. The chain uses TRBV20-1 and TRBJ2-2; 7 positions match TRBD2. This CDR3 region has 16 residues. The V segment lost 2 bases and the J segment 4 bases; nucleotides outside the gene matches: 10. From germline, CDR1 is DFQATT and CDR2 SNEGSKA (reference sequence). Here the CDR3 DNA reads TGCAGTGCTAGAACTTCTCTAGCGGACTTCACCGGGGAGCTGTTTTTT. Its translation: CSARTSLADFTGELFF.

This clonotype was recorded at least ten times. V and J are TRBV28 and TRBJ2-7; 9 bases align to TRBD2. Germline CDR1 MDHEN, CDR2 SYDVKM. J gave up 2 bases and V 3 bases, and 5 bases lay outside the gene matches. This CDR3 is built from 15 residues. Here the CDR3 reads CASSFGLAGTYEQYF. CDR3 DNA sequence: TGTGCCAGCAGTTTCGGGCTAGCGGGGACCTACGAGCAGTACTTC.

This clonotype was counted ten times or more. The gene calls are TRBV20-1 and TRBJ1-4; D is ambiguous. V was clipped by 2 bases and J by 7 bases, with 14 bases between them. The CDR3 has 14 amino acids. CDR1 is DFQATT, CDR2 SNEGSKA, per germline (reference sequence). In nucleotides, the CDR3 is TGCAGTGCTAGACTTGCGGGAGGGAGTGAAAAACTGTTTTTT. This sequence encodes CSARLAGGSEKLFF.

The DNA of the CDR3 is TGTGCCAGCAGCCGGAGATTTGGGAGCACAGATACGCAGTATTTT. Translation gives CASSRRFGSTDTQYF. This chain joins TRBV11-3 and TRBJ2-3; D is unresolved. This CDR3 has 15 amino acids. Germline V gene lookup returns CDR1 SGHNT and CDR2 YENEEA. Between the trimmed V and J ends, which lost 5 bases and 0 bases, there was a span of 12 bases.

This clonotype was picked up many times. The genes are TRBV20-1 and TRBJ1-1; D not resolved. The germline V gene has CDR1 DFQATT and CDR2 SNEGSKA (reference sequence). V gave up 5 bases and J gave up 2 bases, with 12 bases separating them. There are 13 residues in the CDR3. The DNA for the CDR3 is TGCAGTGCTTTCCCCCCCGATAACACTGAAGCTTTCTTT. Amino acids: CSAFPPDNTEAFF.

The chain is built from TRBV27 and TRBJ2-2, with D maybe TRBD2 (5 bases). Looked up from germline, CDR1 is MNHEY and CDR2 is SMNVEV (reference sequence). The CDR3 is 15 residues long. V was cut by 3 bases and J by 3 bases, with 11 bases left in between. CDR3 loop: CASSFGRRDTGELFF. The DNA for the CDR3 is TGTGCCAGCAGTTTTGGGAGAAGGGACACCGGGGAGCTGTTTTTT.

This clonotype was counted ten times or more. The gene calls are TRBV12-3 or TRBV12-4 and TRBJ2-5; TRBD1 might be the D (6 bases). The germline V and J ends were trimmed by 6 bases and 4 bases, with 15 bases remaining between them. CDR3 length equals 14 residues. CDR3 in amino acids: CASSTGTRVETQYF. CDR3 coding DNA: TGTGCCAGCAGCACCGGGACACGGGTAGAGACCCAGTACTTC.

In its sample, this clonotype was seen many times. This chain connects TRBV7-2 to TRBJ1-1; TRBD1 is a possible D gene (6 bases). Trimming took off 1 base at V and 4 bases at J, with 13 bases between the two ends. From germline, CDR1 is SGHTA and CDR2 FQGNSA. This CDR3 comprises 15 residues. Here the CDR3 DNA reads TGTGCCAGCAGCTTAGACGCAGGGGCGATCACTGAAGCTTTCTTT. Encoded protein: CASSLDAGAITEAFF.